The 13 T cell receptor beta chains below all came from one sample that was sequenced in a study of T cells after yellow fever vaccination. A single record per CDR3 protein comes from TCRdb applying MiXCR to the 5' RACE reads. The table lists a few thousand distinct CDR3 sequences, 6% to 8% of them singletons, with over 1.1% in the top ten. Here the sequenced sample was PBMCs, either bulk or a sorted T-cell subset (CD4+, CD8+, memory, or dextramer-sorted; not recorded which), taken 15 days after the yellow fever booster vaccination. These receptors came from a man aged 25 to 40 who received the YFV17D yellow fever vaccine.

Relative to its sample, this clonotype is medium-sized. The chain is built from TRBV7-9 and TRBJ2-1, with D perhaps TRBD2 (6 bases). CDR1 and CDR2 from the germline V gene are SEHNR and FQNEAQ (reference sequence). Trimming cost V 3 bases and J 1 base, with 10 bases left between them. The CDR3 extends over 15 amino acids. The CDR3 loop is CASSLQAGSYNEQFF. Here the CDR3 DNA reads TGTGCCAGCAGCTTGCAGGCGGGATCCTACAATGAGCAGTTCTTC.

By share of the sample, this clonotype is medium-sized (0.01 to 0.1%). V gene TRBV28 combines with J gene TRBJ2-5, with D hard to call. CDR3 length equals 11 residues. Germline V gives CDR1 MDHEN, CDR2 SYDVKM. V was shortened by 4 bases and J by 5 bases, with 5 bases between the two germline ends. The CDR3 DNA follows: TGTGCCAGCAGTTGGTGGGAGACCCAGTACTTC. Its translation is CASSWWETQYF. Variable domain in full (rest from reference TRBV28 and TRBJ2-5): DVKVTQSSRYLVKRTGEKVFLECVQDMDHENMFWYRQDPGLGLRLIYFSYDVKMKEKGDIPEGYSVSREKKERFSLILESASTNQTSMYLCASSWWETQYFGPGTRLLVL.

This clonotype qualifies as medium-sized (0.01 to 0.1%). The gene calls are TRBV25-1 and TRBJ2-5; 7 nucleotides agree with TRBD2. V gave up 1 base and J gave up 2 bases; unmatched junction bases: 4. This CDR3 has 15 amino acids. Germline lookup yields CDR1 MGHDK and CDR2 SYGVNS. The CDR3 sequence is CASSESREVQETQYF. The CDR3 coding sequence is TGTGCCAGCAGTGAATCTCGGGAGGTACAAGAGACCCAGTACTTC.

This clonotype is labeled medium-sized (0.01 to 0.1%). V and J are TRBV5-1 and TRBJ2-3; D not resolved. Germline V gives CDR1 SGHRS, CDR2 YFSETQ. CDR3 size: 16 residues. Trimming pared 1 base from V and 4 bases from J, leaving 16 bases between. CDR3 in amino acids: CASSLKTVVVADTQYF. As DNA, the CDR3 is TGCGCCAGCAGCTTGAAGACCGTGGTGGTCGCAGATACGCAGTATTTT.

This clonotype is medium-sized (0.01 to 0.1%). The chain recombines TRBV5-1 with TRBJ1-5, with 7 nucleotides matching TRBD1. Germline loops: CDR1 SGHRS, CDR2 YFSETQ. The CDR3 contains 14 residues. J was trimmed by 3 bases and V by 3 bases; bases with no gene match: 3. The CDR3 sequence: CASSWTGDNQPQHF. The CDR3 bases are TGCGCCAGCAGCTGGACAGGAGACAATCAGCCCCAGCATTTT.

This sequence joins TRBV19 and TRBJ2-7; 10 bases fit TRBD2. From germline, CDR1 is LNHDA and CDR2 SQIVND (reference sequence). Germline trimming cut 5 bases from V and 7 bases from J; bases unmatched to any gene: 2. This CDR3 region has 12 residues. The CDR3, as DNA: TGTGCCAGTAGTTCTAGCGGGAGAGAGCAGTACTTC. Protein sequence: CASSSSGREQYF.

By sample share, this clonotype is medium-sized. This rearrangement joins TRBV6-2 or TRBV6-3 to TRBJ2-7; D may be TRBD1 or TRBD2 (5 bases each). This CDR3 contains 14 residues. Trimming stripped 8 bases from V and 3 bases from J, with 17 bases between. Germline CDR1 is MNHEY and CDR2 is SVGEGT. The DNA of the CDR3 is TGTGCCAGCCTGAGCCGGGGCCGATACTACGAGCAGTACTTC. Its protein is CASLSRGRYYEQYF.

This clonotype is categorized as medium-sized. The CDR3 reads CASSLDFQETQYF. The CDR3 bases are TGTGCCAGCAGTTTGGACTTTCAAGAGACCCAGTACTTC. J is TRBJ2-5 and V is TRBV12-3 or TRBV12-4, with D perhaps TRBD2 (5 bases). The V end was cut by 3 bases, the J end by 2 bases, with 7 bases between. This CDR3 has 13 amino acids.

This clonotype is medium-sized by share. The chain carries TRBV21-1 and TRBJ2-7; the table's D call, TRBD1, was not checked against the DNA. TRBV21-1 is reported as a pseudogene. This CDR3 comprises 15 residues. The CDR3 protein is CASSLSLTGGDEQYF. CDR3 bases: TGTGCCAGCAGCCTAAGCCTGACGGGGGGCGACGAGCAGTACTTC.

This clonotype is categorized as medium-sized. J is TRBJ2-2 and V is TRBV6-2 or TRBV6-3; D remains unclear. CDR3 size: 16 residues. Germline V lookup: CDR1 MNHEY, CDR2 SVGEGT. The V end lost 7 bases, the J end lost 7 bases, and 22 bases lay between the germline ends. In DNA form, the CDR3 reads TGTGCCAGCACTCAGAACCTGATCGGCCGTGGCGGGGAGCTGTTTTTT. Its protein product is CASTQNLIGRGGELFF.

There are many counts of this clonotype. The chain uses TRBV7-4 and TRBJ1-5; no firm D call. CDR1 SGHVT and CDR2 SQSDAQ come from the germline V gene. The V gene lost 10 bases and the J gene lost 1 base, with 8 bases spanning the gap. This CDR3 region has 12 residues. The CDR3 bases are TGTGCCAACCCCAGGAGCAATCAGCCCCAGCATTTT. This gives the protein CANPRSNQPQHF.

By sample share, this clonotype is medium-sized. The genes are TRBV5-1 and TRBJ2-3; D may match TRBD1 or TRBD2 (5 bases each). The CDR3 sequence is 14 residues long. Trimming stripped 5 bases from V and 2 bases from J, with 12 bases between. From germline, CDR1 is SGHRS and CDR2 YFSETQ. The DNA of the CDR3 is TGCGCCAGCAGACCCGGGACCTACACAGATACGCAGTATTTT. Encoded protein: CASRPGTYTDTQYF.

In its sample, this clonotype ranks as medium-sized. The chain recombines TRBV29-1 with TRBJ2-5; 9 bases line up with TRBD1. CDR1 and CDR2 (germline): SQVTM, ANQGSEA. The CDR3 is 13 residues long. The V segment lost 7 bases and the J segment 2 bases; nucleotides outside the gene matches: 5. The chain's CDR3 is CSETGQGQETQYF. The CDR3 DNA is TGCAGCGAAACCGGACAGGGGCAAGAGACCCAGTACTTC.